These 21 T cell receptor beta chains originate from one sample sequenced in a study of vaccination and CD4 T cells after COVID-19. These receptors' targets are unknown. An Oncomine TCR Beta short-read assay was used to sequence the DNA from cultured CD4+ T cells. From the PCR reads, TCRdb called clonotypes with MiXCR, one entry per CDR3 protein. This sample has 20,000 to 25,000 distinct CDR3 sequences, with approximately 42% found just once. Time point: late sampling 161 to 241 days after vaccination in a few convalescent patients. The sample's treatment: approximately 11-day PBMC culture with coronavirus spike peptide pools or control peptides (ViraFEST assay). The source material was CD4+ T cells from blood, cultured in vitro, sampled about 7 months after SARS-CoV-2 vaccination. Source of these receptors: a human donor who had recovered from COVID-19.

The chain couples TRBV5-1 to TRBJ2-5; possible D gene TRBD2, 5 bases. Germline values: CDR1 SGHRS, CDR2 YFSETQ. Trimming stripped 0 bases from V and 5 bases from J, with 11 bases between. The CDR3 has 14 amino acids. CDR3 protein: CASSLGRGGETQYF. DNA for the CDR3: TGCGCCAGCAGCTTGGGTCGGGGTGGGGAGACCCAGTACTTC.

This clonotype came up a few times. V and J are TRBV10-3 and TRBJ1-5, with TRBD1 matching 8 bases. Germline-derived CDR1 and CDR2 are ENHRY and SYGVKD. V gave up 3 bases and J gave up 2 bases; unmatched junction bases: 6. The length of the CDR3 is 16 residues. The CDR3, as DNA: TGTGCCATCAGTGACTCGCCGACAGGGGGCAATCAGCCCCAGCATTTT. Translating it yields CAISDSPTGGNQPQHF.

This clonotype has a handful of counts. The V call is TRBV20-1, the J call TRBJ2-3; a possible D gene is TRBD1 (5 bases). Per the germline V gene, CDR1 is DFQATT and CDR2 is SNEGSKA (reference sequence). The CDR3 extends over 13 amino acids. The ends were cut back, 3 bases at V and 2 bases at J, with 9 bases in the middle. The CDR3 bases are TGCAGTGCTAGGTCGGACAACACAGATACGCAGTATTTT. This translates into CSARSDNTDTQYF.

This clonotype was seen once. V is TRBV28 and J is TRBJ2-1; 9 positions match TRBD2. CDR3 length: 17 residues. Looked up from germline, CDR1 is MDHEN and CDR2 is SYDVKM. V lost 2 bases and J lost 3; bases outside the gene matches: 8. The CDR3 coding sequence is TGTGCCAGCAGTTTAAGCGGTAGCGGGGGTAACTACAATGAGCAGTTCTTC. Protein sequence: CASSLSGSGGNYNEQFF.

The chain joins TRBV29-1 to TRBJ2-3; 7 nucleotides match TRBD2. This CDR3 is built from 13 residues. The germline V gene encodes CDR1 SQVTM and CDR2 ANQGSEA. V dropped 4 bases and J dropped 9; count of bases not matched to a gene: 10. The CDR3, as DNA: TGCAGCGTTGGAAGCCGGGACTATGGCACGCAGTATTTT. This translates into CSVGSRDYGTQYF.

The chain couples TRBV7-8 to TRBJ2-5; weak D call: TRBD2 (6 bases). CDR3 length: 15 residues. The germline V gene has CDR1 SGHVS and CDR2 FQNEAQ. V dropped 5 bases and J dropped 7 bases, with 20 bases sitting between them. The CDR3 sequence: CASSPLGPDGGTQYF. Here the CDR3 DNA reads TGTGCCAGCAGCCCGCTTGGACCCGACGGGGGGACCCAGTACTTC. Full variable domain (outside the CDR3, taken from reference TRBV7-8 and TRBJ2-5): GAGVSQSPRYKVAKRGQDVALRCDPISGHVSLFWYQQALGQGPEFLTYFQNEAQLDKSGLPSDRFFAERPEGSVSTLKIQRTQQEDSAVYLCASSPLGPDGGTQYFGPGTRLLVL.

This chain joins TRBV20-1 and TRBJ2-7; D remains unclear. V lost 0 bases, J lost 3 bases, and 15 bases lay in between. The CDR3 runs to 15 residues. The germline CDR1 and CDR2 sequences are DFQATT and SNEGSKA (reference sequence). Here the CDR3 DNA reads TGCAGTGCTAGAGATCAGGTCAAACGAGACTACGAGCAGTACTTC. It codes for CSARDQVKRDYEQYF.

This chain links TRBV7-9 with TRBJ1-6; 7 positions match TRBD1. J was trimmed by 9 bases and V by 5 bases; bases with no gene match: 7. Germline V gives CDR1 SEHNR, CDR2 FQNEAQ (reference sequence). The length of the CDR3 is 14 residues. In DNA form, the CDR3 reads TGTGCCAGCAGCCAGGGGGACAGCAGTTCACCCCTCCACTTT. Its translation: CASSQGDSSSPLHF.

This chain joins TRBV10-3 and TRBJ2-6; D call uncertain. The CDR3 spans 15 residues. The germline V gene encodes CDR1 ENHRY and CDR2 SYGVKD. V lost 0 bases to trimming and J lost 2 bases, with 5 bases between them. The CDR3 DNA sequence: TGTGCCATCAGTGAGTCAGGGCCTGGGGCCAACGTCCTGACTTTC. Protein product: CAISESGPGANVLTF.

The V gene is TRBV10-3, the J gene TRBJ2-1; 9 bases agree with TRBD2. The CDR3 has 15 amino acids. Germline CDR1 reads ENHRY; CDR2 reads SYGVKD. V lost 4 bases to trimming and J lost 7 bases; unmatched junction nucleotides: 8. The CDR3 DNA reads TGTGCCATCAGTGCGGCGGGAGGGCCCTCGAATGAGCAGTTCTTC. Translated: CAISAAGGPSNEQFF.

This clonotype came up a few times. This rearrangement joins TRBV4-1 to TRBJ1-6; D remains unclear. Germline CDR1 is MGHRA and CDR2 is YSYEKL. The CDR3 loop spans 12 amino acids. V was cut by 1 base and J by 13 bases, with 8 bases left in between. The CDR3 bases are TGCGCCAGCAGCCAAGGGATCTGGCCCCTCCACTTT. Residues: CASSQGIWPLHF.

This chain uses TRBV7-3 with TRBJ2-2; tentatively, D is TRBD1 or TRBD2 (5 bases each). Trimming cost V 5 bases and J 2 bases, with 15 bases left between them. This CDR3 region has 16 residues. Germline CDR1 reads SGHTA; CDR2 reads FQGTGA. This CDR3 reads CASSLQPGRNTGELFF. The CDR3 coding sequence is TGTGCCAGCAGCCTTCAACCGGGACGTAACACCGGGGAGCTGTTTTTT.

This clonotype came up a few times. The genes are TRBV20-1 and TRBJ1-5; TRBD1 matches at 12 bases. Germline CDR1 and CDR2: DFQATT and SNEGSKA (reference sequence). V lost 1 base to trimming and J lost 5 bases; unmatched junction nucleotides: 9. The CDR3 consists of 17 residues. This CDR3 is CSARVTAGQGADQPQHF. The CDR3 DNA reads as TGCAGTGCTAGAGTCACTGCGGGACAGGGGGCGGATCAGCCCCAGCATTTT.

The rearrangement joins TRBV20-1 to TRBJ2-5; 8 bases are shared with TRBD1. The germline V gene encodes CDR1 DFQATT and CDR2 SNEGSKA (reference sequence). The CDR3 length is 15 residues. The V segment lost 6 bases and the J segment 2 bases; nucleotides outside the gene matches: 11. CDR3 protein: CSAGRTGISQETQYF. The CDR3 DNA reads TGCAGTGCCGGAAGGACAGGGATTAGTCAAGAGACCCAGTACTTC.

The rearrangement uses TRBV20-1 and TRBJ2-3; 9 bases match TRBD2. The germline V gene encodes CDR1 DFQATT and CDR2 SNEGSKA (reference sequence). Trimming took 6 bases from V and 5 from J; bases not matched to a gene: 12. The CDR3 extends over 15 amino acids. The CDR3 is CSAIIAGAKGDTQYF. In nucleotides, the CDR3 is TGCAGTGCGATCATAGCGGGAGCGAAGGGAGATACGCAGTATTTT.

The chain carries TRBV20-1 and TRBJ2-4, with a weak D call TRBD1 (6 bases). CDR1 DFQATT and CDR2 SNEGSKA come from the germline V gene (reference sequence). This CDR3 is built from 16 residues. Between the trimmed V and J ends, which lost 3 bases and 0 bases, there was a span of 15 bases. CDR3 nucleotide sequence: TGCAGTGCTAGGGGCCGACAGGCACTAGCCAAAAACATTCAGTACTTC. Translating it yields CSARGRQALAKNIQYF.

This chain connects TRBV15 to TRBJ2-7; 8 bases fit TRBD1. Germline V lookup: CDR1 LNHNV, CDR2 YYDKDF (reference sequence). The ends lost 1 base at V and 1 base at J; junction bases unmatched: 3. The CDR3 covers 15 residues. As DNA, the CDR3 is TGTGCCACCAGCAGAGTACGGACAGGGTCCTACGAGCAGTACTTC. It specifies CATSRVRTGSYEQYF.

This clonotype was detected only once. The rearrangement joins TRBV7-9 to TRBJ1-1; TRBD1 might be the D (6 bases). The length of the CDR3 is 14 residues. Trimming left V 5 bases short and J 0 bases short, with 10 bases between. The V gene's germline CDR1 is SEHNR and CDR2 FQNEAQ (reference sequence). The CDR3 sequence: CASSQGQMNTEAFF. CDR3 coding DNA: TGTGCCAGCAGCCAAGGACAGATGAACACTGAAGCTTTCTTT.

The chain combines TRBV5-1 with TRBJ2-3; 14 bases fit TRBD2. The junction had 7 bases not matched to a gene; V was cut back by 3 bases and J by 1 base. The germline V gene has CDR1 SGHRS and CDR2 YFSETQ. CDR3 size: 18 residues. CDR3 in DNA: TGCGCCAGCAGCTCGGCGAGGGGACTAGCGGGAGGCACAGATACGCAGTATTTT. The encoded protein is CASSSARGLAGGTDTQYF.

The chain joins TRBV6-2 or TRBV6-3 to TRBJ1-2; 9 bases agree with TRBD1. Losses at the gene ends were 5 bases for V and 8 bases for J; bases not matched to a gene: 6. Looked up from germline, CDR1 is MNHEY and CDR2 is SVGEGT. The CDR3 is 13 amino acids. The CDR3 loop is CASSPQGARGYTF. The CDR3 nucleotides are TGTGCCAGCAGTCCACAGGGGGCGCGGGGCTACACCTTC.

V and J are TRBV20-1 and TRBJ2-5; 7 bases align to TRBD2. Unmatched junction bases numbered 6, after V lost 5 bases and J lost 3 bases. This CDR3 is 13 amino acids long. Germline CDR1 and CDR2: DFQATT and SNEGSKA (reference sequence). For the CDR3, the DNA is TGCAGTGCTCGGCGGGGGTTCGAAGAGACCCAGTACTTC. Translating gives CSARRGFEETQYF.